This is a list of T cell receptor beta chains from one sample in a study of blood T cell repertoires in COVID-19. Produced via immunoSEQ multiplex PCR; TCRdb's table is partial and in-frame only. The sample carries about 130,000 clones, roughly four fifths recorded once. The source material was peripheral blood. The receptors were sampled from a woman in her fifties or sixties with acute or convalescent COVID-19. CDR3s include the opening cysteine and the closing phenylalanine or tryptophan. The D gene is left open where the match is weak. Only part of the rows carry a size: once, few, many, or a class if the clone is expanded.

D | J | V | size | DNA | CDR3
. | TRBJ1-2 | TRBV6-6 | . | TGTGCCAGCAGTATCACAGGATCCCACTATGGCTACACCTTC | CASSITGSHYGYTF
. | TRBJ1-1 | TRBV5-6 | . | TGTGCCAGCAGCTCCCGTAGGGGTGGCACTGAAGCTTTCTTT | CASSSRRGGTEAFF
TRBD1 | TRBJ1-5 | TRBV27 | . | TGTGCCAGCAGTTTAATTACAGGGGACGGACGTCAGCCCCAGCATTTT | CASSLITGDGRQPQHF
TRBD1 | TRBJ1-2 | TRBV11-1 | . | TGTGCCAGCAGCCCGGCCGGGACAGGGAATGGCTACACCTTC | CASSPAGTGNGYTF
TRBD2 | TRBJ2-3 | TRBV19 | . | TGTGCCAGTAGTATCCAGCGGGGGGTTCCTAGCACAGATACGCAGTATTTT | CASSIQRGVPSTDTQYF
TRBD1 | TRBJ2-2 | TRBV12-5 | . | TGTGCTAGTGGTTTGGTACTCACGGACAGGGACACCGGGGAGCTGTTTTTT | CASGLVLTDRDTGELFF
. | TRBJ1-5 | TRBV2 | . | TGTGCCAGCAGCCAGGGTAACGATCAGCCCCAGCATTTT | CASSQGNDQPQHF
. | TRBJ2-3 | TRBV6-5 | . | TGTGCCAGCAGTTACTCTACTAGCACAGATACGCAGTATTTT | CASSYSTSTDTQYF
TRBD1 | TRBJ1-4 | TRBV9 | once | TGTGCCAGCAGCCCGCGCCGGACAGGCGAGAGTGAAAAACTGTTTTTT | CASSPRRTGESEKLFF
. | TRBJ2-1 | TRBV12-2 | many | TGTGCAAGTCGCTTAGGCGGGGCCTACAATGAGCAGTTCTTC | CASRLGGAYNEQFF
TRBD1 | TRBJ1-5 | TRBV19 | once | TGTGCCAGCAAATTAGGCGGGCAGGGGGCCTATCAGCCCCAGCATTTT | CASKLGGQGAYQPQHF
. | TRBJ1-1 | TRBV7-9 | . | TGTGCCAGCAGCTTAGAGGCAGGGCTTGGTGAAGCTTTCTTT | CASSLEAGLGEAFF
. | TRBJ2-7 | TRBV6-2/TRBV6-3 | . | TGTGCCAGCAGCTACTCCGGGATAGGACCCTACGAGCAGTACTTC | CASSYSGIGPYEQYF
. | TRBJ1-4 | TRBV7-2 | . | TGTGCCAGCAGCTTAGCGGCAGGGACTAATGAAAAACTGTTTTTT | CASSLAAGTNEKLFF
. | TRBJ2-2 | TRBV5-5 | . | TGTGCCAGCAGCTTCGACACCGGGGAGCTGTTTTTT | CASSFDTGELFF
TRBD1 | TRBJ1-1 | TRBV19 | . | TGTGCCAGTAGTATAGGCGGGGACAGTGAAGCTTTCTTT | CASSIGGDSEAFF
TRBD1 | TRBJ1-4 | TRBV11-2 | . | TGTGCCAGCAGCTCCCCCCGGGACAGGGGTGAAAAACTGTTTTTT | CASSSPRDRGEKLFF
. | TRBJ2-7 | TRBV4-2 | . | TGTGCCAGCAGCCAAGGGGAAGGACAGCCGTCCTACGAGCAGTACTTC | CASSQGEGQPSYEQYF
. | TRBJ1-2 | TRBV15 | . | TGTGCCACCAGCAGAGAGTCGACATGGAAAAACCTTAACTATGGCTACACCTTC | CATSRESTWKNLNYGYTF
TRBD1 | TRBJ1-1 | TRBV5-4 | . | TGTGCCAGCAGCCTAGGACAGGGGGGTGGGGACACTGAAGCTTTCTTT | CASSLGQGGGDTEAFF
. | TRBJ2-3 | TRBV12-5 | . | TGTGCTAGTGGTTTGGTACGGGATGGGCAGACTAGCACAGATACGCAGTATTTT | CASGLVRDGQTSTDTQYF
. | TRBJ1-6 | TRBV5-1 | once | TGCGCCAGCAGCTTGGCGGGTGGGAATTCACCCCTCCACTTT | CASSLAGGNSPLHF
TRBD2 | TRBJ2-1 | TRBV19 | . | TGTGCCAGTAGTATCGGCGGGGGGATCAGCTCCTACAATGAGCAGTTCTTC | CASSIGGGISSYNEQFF
. | TRBJ2-1 | TRBV19 | . | TGTGCCAGTAGTACCCAGGGTTATGAGCAGTTCTTC | CASSTQGYEQFF
. | TRBJ1-1 | TRBV2 | . | TGTGCCAGCAGTGAATCCAGGGCGAACACTGAAGCTTTCTTT | CASSESRANTEAFF
TRBD1 | TRBJ2-7 | TRBV6-1 | . | TGTGCCAGCAGTGTCGTGCCGGGACAGGGCTACAACGAGCAGTACTTC | CASSVVPGQGYNEQYF